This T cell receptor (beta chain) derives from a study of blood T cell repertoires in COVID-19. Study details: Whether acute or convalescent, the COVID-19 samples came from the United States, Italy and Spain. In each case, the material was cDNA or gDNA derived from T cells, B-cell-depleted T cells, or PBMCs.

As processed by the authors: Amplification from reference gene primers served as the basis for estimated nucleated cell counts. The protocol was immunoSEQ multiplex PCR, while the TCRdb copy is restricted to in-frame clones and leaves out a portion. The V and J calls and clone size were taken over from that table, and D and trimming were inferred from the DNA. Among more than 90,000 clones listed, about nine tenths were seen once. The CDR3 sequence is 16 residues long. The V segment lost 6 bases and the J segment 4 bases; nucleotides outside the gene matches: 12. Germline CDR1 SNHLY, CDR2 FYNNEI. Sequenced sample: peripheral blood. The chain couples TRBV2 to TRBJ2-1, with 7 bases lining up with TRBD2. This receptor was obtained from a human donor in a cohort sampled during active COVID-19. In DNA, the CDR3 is TGTGCCAGCAGGTCTACTAGCGTCGGGGTATACAATGAGCAGTTCTTC. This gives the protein CASRSTSVGVYNEQFF.